Listed below are T cell receptor beta chains from one sample, sequenced in a study of neoadjuvant anti-PD-1 for oral cavity cancer. The protocol was immunoSEQ multiplex PCR, while the TCRdb copy is restricted to in-frame clones and leaves out a portion. Of 11,000 to 15,000 clones listed, around 70% are singletons. The starting material was PBMCs, obtained after nivolumab (anti-PD-1) treatment. The receptors come from a person aged 40 to 85 with oral cavity squamous cell carcinoma. The CDR3 runs from the conserved cysteine through the conserved F or W. D genes are given only for firm matches. Size values are once, few and many counts, or a class for expanded clones, and some rows have none.

v_gene: TRBV5-1; j_gene: TRBJ2-3; d_gene: .; abundance: .; CDR3nt: TGCGCCAGCAGCTTGGGCAGAGTGGTAGATACGCAGTATTTT; CDR3aa: CASSLGRVVDTQYF
v_gene: TRBV29-1; j_gene: TRBJ1-1; d_gene: TRBD1; abundance: few; CDR3nt: TGCAGCGTTGAAGACTCCGACAGGGGGCTAATGGTTTTCTTT; CDR3aa: CSVEDSDRGLMVFF
v_gene: TRBV5-3; j_gene: TRBJ2-4; d_gene: .; abundance: few; CDR3nt: TGTGCCAGAAGCTTGTACAGACCTCTAGCCAAAAACATTCAGTACTTC; CDR3aa: CARSLYRPLAKNIQYF
v_gene: TRBV6-6; j_gene: TRBJ1-4; d_gene: .; abundance: .; CDR3nt: TGTGCCAGCAGTAGGGCCGCTAATGAAAAACTGTTTTTT; CDR3aa: CASSRAANEKLFF
v_gene: TRBV6-5; j_gene: TRBJ2-3; d_gene: TRBD1; abundance: .; CDR3nt: TGTGCCAGCAGTTACACAGGGGCGAGCACAGATACGCAGTATTTT; CDR3aa: CASSYTGASTDTQYF
v_gene: TRBV19; j_gene: TRBJ2-5; d_gene: TRBD1; abundance: .; CDR3nt: TGTGCCAGTAGTCCTTGGACAGGGGAAGAGACCCAGTACTTC; CDR3aa: CASSPWTGEETQYF
v_gene: TRBV27; j_gene: TRBJ1-2; d_gene: TRBD1; abundance: few; CDR3nt: TGTGCCAGCGGATTGTACCCCCAGGGGGGCGGCTACACCTTC; CDR3aa: CASGLYPQGGGYTF
v_gene: TRBV11-3; j_gene: TRBJ2-7; d_gene: .; abundance: once; CDR3nt: TGTGCCAGCAGCATAGGGGGGCCGGGGGAGCAGTACTTC; CDR3aa: CASSIGGPGEQYF
v_gene: TRBV11-2; j_gene: TRBJ2-7; d_gene: .; abundance: .; CDR3nt: TGTGCCAGCAGCCCGATGTTGGGGTCACCCTACGAGCAGTACTTC; CDR3aa: CASSPMLGSPYEQYF
v_gene: TRBV7-9; j_gene: TRBJ1-1; d_gene: TRBD1; abundance: few; CDR3nt: TGTGCCAGCCGGGCAAGGGGGCCGAACACTGAAGCTTTCTTT; CDR3aa: CASRARGPNTEAFF
v_gene: TRBV19; j_gene: TRBJ2-1; d_gene: TRBD2; abundance: .; CDR3nt: TGTGCCAGTAGTACATTAGCGGGAGGCTCCTACAATGAGCAGTTCTTC; CDR3aa: CASSTLAGGSYNEQFF
v_gene: TRBV6-4; j_gene: TRBJ2-1; d_gene: .; abundance: .; CDR3nt: TGTGCCAGCAGTGACTGGAAGGGGGGGGAGCAGTTCTTC; CDR3aa: CASSDWKGGEQFF
v_gene: TRBV2; j_gene: TRBJ1-5; d_gene: .; abundance: .; CDR3nt: TGTGCCAGCAGTGAAACACGACGTATAGGCTATAGCAATCAGCCCCAGCATTTT; CDR3aa: CASSETRRIGYSNQPQHF
v_gene: TRBV5-6; j_gene: TRBJ2-1; d_gene: .; abundance: .; CDR3nt: TGTGCCAGCAGCCGAGCCGGGACCCATTACAATGAGCAGTTCTTC; CDR3aa: CASSRAGTHYNEQFF
v_gene: TRBV6-1; j_gene: TRBJ1-6; d_gene: .; abundance: .; CDR3nt: TGTGCCAGCAGTGAAATGTTGGGGAGAGGAAGTTCACCCCTCCACTTT; CDR3aa: CASSEMLGRGSSPLHF
v_gene: TRBV15; j_gene: TRBJ1-3; d_gene: TRBD1; abundance: .; CDR3nt: TGTGCCACCAGCTCCAGGGGGCCGGGAAACACCATATATTTT; CDR3aa: CATSSRGPGNTIYF
v_gene: TRBV19; j_gene: TRBJ1-2; d_gene: .; abundance: .; CDR3nt: TGTGCCAGTAGTATAGTACTGTCTAACTATGGCTACACCTTC; CDR3aa: CASSIVLSNYGYTF
v_gene: TRBV4-1; j_gene: TRBJ2-3; d_gene: .; abundance: .; CDR3nt: TGCGCCAGCAGCCAAGTAGGCGGTTTGGGAGATACGCAGTATTTT; CDR3aa: CASSQVGGLGDTQYF
v_gene: TRBV7-9; j_gene: TRBJ1-5; d_gene: .; abundance: .; CDR3nt: TGTGCCAGCAGCTTGGGGACCGGAGGCCCTCAGCCCCAGCATTTT; CDR3aa: CASSLGTGGPQPQHF